This T cell receptor (beta chain) is drawn from a study of T cells in Graves' hyperthyroidism and ophthalmopathy. At least ten counts were recorded for this clonotype. The cohort's ophthalmopathy patients, a group with duration under 3 months, had a Clinical Activity Score of at least 3 and a NOSPECS grade of at least 4. The investigators amplified TCR beta CDR3 regions from RNA transcripts. The TCR CDR3 first-round RT-PCR relied on the HTBI primer set. Each CDR3 protein gets one entry after TCRdb re-called the multiplex PCR reads with MiXCR. The table shows fewer than 750,000 distinct CDR3 sequences, with around 15% occurring only once. V was clipped by 6 bases and J by 5 bases; unmatched bases: 6. Germline CDR1 is SEHNR and CDR2 is FQNEAQ (reference sequence). The CDR3 consists of 13 residues.

The TCR originated in a woman aged 40 to 50 with Graves' ophthalmopathy. The chain couples TRBV7-9 to TRBJ1-2, with 7 bases identical to TRBD1. Sequenced sample: blood. CDR3 bases: TGTGCCAGCAGGTCAGACAGGGAATATGGCTACACCTTC. Amino acid sequence: CASRSDREYGYTF.